These T cell receptor beta chains were read from a single sample in a study of blood T cell repertoires in COVID-19. Libraries were prepared by immunoSEQ multiplex PCR; TCRdb keeps only in-frame clonotypes and omits some of them. This sample has 150,000 to 200,000 clones, with approximately 87% found just once. Sequenced: peripheral blood. The source is a young man with active or convalescent COVID-19. Each CDR3 is given with its conserved first and last residue. A D gene is named only where the DNA matches it firmly. Expanded clones are given a class, and other clones once, few, many or no size at all.

D gene	J gene	V gene	clone size	CDR3 protein	CDR3 DNA
TRBD2	TRBJ2-1	TRBV6-5	NA	CASSSGRATAYNEQFF	TGTGCCAGCAGTTCGGGGAGGGCCACAGCCTACAATGAGCAGTTCTTC
NA	TRBJ1-6	TRBV28	once	CASCDNSPLHF	TGTGCCAGCTGCGATAATTCACCCCTCCACTTT
TRBD2	TRBJ2-7	TRBV7-9	NA	CASSLVTSGRDEQYF	TGTGCCAGCAGCTTAGTGACTAGCGGGAGGGACGAGCAGTACTTC
TRBD2	TRBJ2-5	TRBV7-2	NA	CASSPRLAGAGVRETQYF	TGTGCCAGCAGCCCCCGACTAGCGGGGGCCGGGGTCCGGGAGACCCAGTACTTC
TRBD1	TRBJ1-5	TRBV2	NA	CASTRNTGGDQPQHF	TGTGCCAGCACGCGGAATACAGGGGGCGATCAGCCCCAGCATTTT
TRBD1	TRBJ2-1	TRBV29-1	NA	CSGRQGSDNEQFF	TGCAGCGGGAGACAGGGATCGGACAATGAGCAGTTCTTC
NA	TRBJ1-2	TRBV29-1	NA	CSVSWTVYGYTF	TGCAGCGTCAGTTGGACAGTCTATGGCTACACCTTC
TRBD1	TRBJ1-1	TRBV9	once	CASSVQGAAEAFF	TGTGCCAGCAGCGTACAGGGGGCAGCTGAAGCTTTCTTT
NA	TRBJ2-7	TRBV10-3	NA	CAISASSYEQYF	TGTGCCATCAGTGCCTCTTCCTACGAGCAGTACTTC
TRBD1	TRBJ1-2	TRBV29-1	NA	CSVEVQGVYGYTF	TGCAGCGTTGAAGTACAGGGGGTATATGGCTACACCTTC
NA	TRBJ1-5	TRBV11-2	NA	CASSSQRYQPQHF	TGTGCCAGCAGCTCCCAACGGTATCAGCCCCAGCATTTT
TRBD2	TRBJ2-3	TRBV11-2	NA	CASSRAGGITDTQYF	TGTGCCAGCAGCCGAGCGGGAGGTATCACAGATACGCAGTATTTT
TRBD1	TRBJ1-5	TRBV28	few	CASSSNRGANQPQHF	TGTGCCAGCAGTTCCAACAGGGGCGCTAATCAGCCCCAGCATTTT
TRBD1	TRBJ1-6	TRBV28	NA	CASATWGTGGNNSPLHF	TGTGCCAGCGCCACATGGGGGACAGGTGGGAATAATTCACCCCTCCACTTT
NA	TRBJ1-1	TRBV6-5	NA	CASSYLQGRSTEAFF	TGTGCCAGCAGTTACCTCCAGGGTCGGAGCACTGAAGCTTTCTTT
NA	TRBJ1-5	TRBV16	NA	CASSQQGTSNQPQHF	TGTGCCAGCAGTCAACAGGGAACGAGCAATCAGCCCCAGCATTTT
NA	TRBJ2-2	TRBV4-3	NA	CASSQMATGELFF	TGCGCCAGCAGTCAGATGGCAACCGGGGAGCTGTTTTTT
NA	TRBJ1-1	TRBV10-2	NA	CASSEFPSRSEAFF	TGCGCCAGCAGTGAGTTCCCATCGAGATCTGAAGCTTTCTTT
TRBD2	TRBJ2-6	TRBV4-3	NA	CASSQDGSGGTSGANVLTF	TGCGCCAGCAGCCAAGACGGATCGGGAGGGACCTCTGGGGCCAACGTCCTGACTTTC
TRBD2	TRBJ2-1	TRBV18	NA	CASSPVPASGRGYNEQFF	TGTGCCAGCTCACCCGTACCAGCTAGCGGGAGGGGGTACAATGAGCAGTTCTTC